The 24 T cell receptor beta chains presented below share a single source sample, sequenced in a study of blood T cell repertoires in COVID-19. Produced via immunoSEQ multiplex PCR; TCRdb's table is partial and in-frame only. Found here are approximately 150,000 clones, about 91% of them singletons; the top ten hold about 1.6%. Sequencing was done on a sample of peripheral blood. The receptor source for this set is a woman in her fifties or sixties with acute or convalescent COVID-19.

The chain has TRBV7-2 and TRBJ1-4; the match to TRBD1 covers 9 bases. The CDR3 contains 14 residues. J gave up 8 bases and V 3 bases, and 4 bases lay outside the gene matches. Germline values: CDR1 SGHTA, CDR2 FQGNSA. CDR3 amino acids: CASSFGTGWEKLFF. The DNA for the CDR3 is TGTGCCAGCAGCTTTGGGACAGGGTGGGAAAAACTGTTTTTT.

The CDR3 sequence is CASSPYYQGETQYF. CDR3 coding DNA: TGTGCCAGCAGCCCTTACTACCAGGGAGAGACCCAGTACTTC. The chain joins TRBV4-2 to TRBJ2-5, with a weak D call TRBD1 (5 bases). Germline V gives CDR1 LGHNA, CDR2 YNFKEQ. The CDR3 contains 14 residues. The V end was cut by 4 bases, the J end by 4 bases, with 13 bases between.

The J gene is TRBJ2-6, the V gene TRBV7-3; a weak D match, TRBD2 (5 bases). V shed 5 bases and J shed 0 bases, with 11 bases lying between them. The length of the CDR3 is 16 residues. CDR1 is SGHTA and CDR2 is FQGTGA in the germline V gene. CDR3 coding DNA: TGTGCCAGCAGCCCTACCCGGGGCTCTGGGGCCAACGTCCTGACTTTC. The encoded protein is CASSPTRGSGANVLTF.

The chain recombines TRBV10-3 with TRBJ1-5, with D maybe TRBD1 (5 bases). The V end was cut by 9 bases, the J end by 3 bases, with 12 bases between. This CDR3 has 13 residues. Germline CDR1 ENHRY, CDR2 SYGVKD. DNA of the CDR3: TGTGCCATGTCGGCAGGGTACAATCAGCCCCAGCATTTT. This codes for CAMSAGYNQPQHF.

This chain joins TRBV6-1 and TRBJ1-6; TRBD1 aligns across 9 bases. The V and J ends lost 1 base and 10 bases, in that order; junction bases with no gene match: 2. The CDR3 has 14 residues. CDR1 is MNHNS, CDR2 SASEGT, per germline. In nucleotides, the CDR3 is TGTGCCAGCAGTGAAGGGACAGGGGTATCACCCCTCCACTTT. It codes for CASSEGTGVSPLHF.

The rearrangement uses TRBV7-2 and TRBJ1-5; D is uncertain. Trimming shortened V by 0 bases and J by 4 bases, and 16 bases separated the two germline ends. The CDR3 has 17 residues. Per germline, CDR1 SGHTA and CDR2 FQGNSA. The CDR3, as DNA: TGTGCCAGCAGCTTAGCGTATATAGCCCAAACTAATCAGCCCCAGCATTTT. This gives the protein CASSLAYIAQTNQPQHF.

This chain joins TRBV18 and TRBJ2-5; the D is unclear. The germline V and J ends were trimmed by 6 bases and 5 bases, with 13 bases remaining between them. This CDR3 contains 13 residues. Germline lookup yields CDR1 KGHSH and CDR2 LQKENI. CDR3 protein: CASSPPGLETQYF. CDR3 nucleotides: TGTGCCAGCTCCCCGCCGGGTCTTGAGACCCAGTACTTC. Drawing the rest from reference TRBV18 and TRBJ2-5, the complete variable domain is NAGVMQNPRHLVRRRGQEARLRCSPMKGHSHVYWYRQLPEEGLKFMVYLQKENIIDESGMPKERFSAEFPKEGPSILRIQQVVRGDSAAYFCASSPPGLETQYFGPGTRLLVL.

The chain links TRBV7-9 to TRBJ2-5; D might be TRBD1 (6 bases). The germline V and J ends were trimmed by 3 bases and 5 bases, with 13 bases remaining between them. Germline values: CDR1 SEHNR, CDR2 FQNEAQ (reference sequence). The CDR3 loop spans 14 amino acids. CDR3 region: CASSFDRPRETQYF. Here the CDR3 DNA reads TGTGCCAGCAGCTTCGACAGGCCGCGGGAGACCCAGTACTTC.

A single count supports this clone. The chain has TRBV18 and TRBJ1-1; D is ambiguous. From germline, CDR1 is KGHSH and CDR2 LQKENI. The CDR3 is 14 amino acids. The V end lost 3 bases, the J end lost 1 base, and 9 bases lay between the germline ends. The CDR3: CASSPYRENTEAFF. The CDR3 bases are TGTGCCAGCTCACCTTACCGGGAGAACACTGAAGCTTTCTTT.

In its sample, this clone was seen once. The rearrangement uses TRBV29-1 and TRBJ2-7; D uncertain. Trimming left V 5 bases short and J 3 bases short, with 8 bases between. Per the germline V gene, CDR1 is SQVTM and CDR2 is ANQGSEA. The CDR3 spans 11 residues. CDR3 protein: CSVFLSYEQYF. CDR3 sequence (DNA): TGCAGCGTTTTCCTTAGCTACGAGCAGTACTTC.

CDR3 loop: CASSISPGDNQPQHF. Here the CDR3 DNA reads TGTGCCAGCAGCATCAGCCCCGGGGACAATCAGCCCCAGCATTTT. The chain joins TRBV7-9 to TRBJ1-5; the D is unclear. CDR1 and CDR2 (germline): SEHNR, FQNEAQ (reference sequence). The CDR3 extends over 15 amino acids. Trimming cost V 5 bases and J 3 bases, with 14 bases left between them.

V usage is TRBV4-3 and J usage is TRBJ1-6; unclear D gene. CDR1 is LGHNA, CDR2 YSLEER, per germline. The germline V and J ends were trimmed by 0 bases and 0 bases, with 9 bases remaining between them. This CDR3 has 17 amino acids. CDR3 sequence reads: CASSQDAEGSYNSPLHF. The CDR3 DNA is TGCGCCAGCAGCCAAGATGCTGAGGGCTCCTATAATTCACCCCTCCACTTT.

This rearrangement joins TRBV15 to TRBJ1-1, with TRBD1 identical over 8 bases. The CDR3 sequence is 18 residues long. Germline V gene sequence: CDR1 LNHNV, CDR2 YYDKDF (reference sequence). With V trimmed by 0 bases and J by 0 bases, 9 bases remained unmatched. CDR3 coding DNA: TGTGCCACCAGCAGAGAGTCCCCAGGGGGCGGAGTGAACACTGAAGCTTTCTTT. Encoded protein: CATSRESPGGGVNTEAFF. Variable domain in full (rest from reference TRBV15 and TRBJ1-1): DAMVIQNPRYQVTQFGKPVTLSCSQTLNHNVMYWYQQKSSQAPKLLFHYYDKDFNNEADTPDNFQSRRPNTSFCFLDIRSPGLGDTAMYLCATSRESPGGGVNTEAFFGQGTRLTVV.

The chain has TRBV7-2 and TRBJ2-7; TRBD1 matches at 9 bases. The CDR3 loop spans 14 amino acids. CDR1 is SGHTA, CDR2 FQGNSA, per germline. V trimming: 8 bases; J trimming: 2 bases; junction bases outside the gene matches: 7. The CDR3 sequence: CASVPRQGAYEQYF. In DNA, the CDR3 is TGTGCCAGCGTGCCCCGACAGGGGGCCTACGAGCAGTACTTC. Filled out from reference TRBV7-2 and TRBJ2-7, the complete variable domain reads GAGVSQSPSNKVTEKGKDVELRCDPISGHTALYWYRQSLGQGLEFLIYFQGNSAPDKSGLPSDRFSAERTGGSVSTLTIQRTQQEDSAVYLCASVPRQGAYEQYFGPGTRLTVT.

This rearrangement joins TRBV2 to TRBJ2-5; the D gene is possibly TRBD2 (7 bases). V gave up 6 bases and J gave up 5 bases, with 19 bases separating them. The germline V gene encodes CDR1 SNHLY and CDR2 FYNNEI. The CDR3 runs to 15 residues. Here the CDR3 reads CASRPRGEGEETQYF. The CDR3 DNA reads as TGTGCCAGCAGACCGAGAGGGGAGGGGGAGGAGACCCAGTACTTC.

This rearrangement joins TRBV5-4 to TRBJ2-7; D is unresolved. The CDR3 contains 13 residues. The germline V gene encodes CDR1 SGHNT and CDR2 YYREEE (reference sequence). V lost 0 bases to trimming and J lost 2 bases, with 6 bases between them. The DNA of the CDR3 is TGTGCCAGCAGCTTGGACTCGGCCTACGAGCAGTACTTC. Translation: CASSLDSAYEQYF.

The chain uses TRBV5-1 and TRBJ1-1, with 8 bases lining up with TRBD1. Germline CDR1 is SGHRS and CDR2 is YFSETQ. The V gene end was trimmed by 5 bases and the J gene end by 1 base; junction bases not matched to a gene: 7. The CDR3 totals 15 residues. CDR3 DNA: TGCGCCAGCAGATCCTTTACAGGGGGGAACACTGAAGCTTTCTTT. It yields the protein CASRSFTGGNTEAFF.

This chain links TRBV3-1 (or the pseudogene TRBV3-2) with TRBJ1-1; D may be TRBD1 (6 bases). The CDR3 totals 14 residues. Germline CDR1 LGHDT, CDR2 YNNKEL (reference sequence). The V gene lost 3 bases and the J gene lost 6 bases, with 14 bases spanning the gap. The DNA for the CDR3 is TGTGCCAGCAGCCATCGATCGGGGGGCCCTGAAGCTTTCTTT. Its translation: CASSHRSGGPEAFF.

The chain recombines TRBV7-9 with TRBJ1-5, with D hard to call. Germline lookup yields CDR1 SEHNR and CDR2 FQNEAQ (reference sequence). The V end lost 4 bases, the J end lost 3 bases, and 7 bases lay between the germline ends. The CDR3 is 13 amino acids. This CDR3 is CASSYSANQPQHF. CDR3 in DNA: TGTGCCAGCAGCTACTCTGCCAATCAGCCCCAGCATTTT.

This chain joins TRBV18 and TRBJ2-2; possible D gene TRBD2, 5 bases. Per germline, CDR1 KGHSH and CDR2 LQKENI. The CDR3 covers 13 residues. The V gene lost 3 bases and the J gene lost 10 bases, with 12 bases spanning the gap. The CDR3: CASSPGLPAELFF. The CDR3 nucleotides read TGTGCCAGCTCACCCGGACTCCCCGCGGAGCTGTTTTTT.

This clone was found a few times. This chain joins TRBV28 and TRBJ1-1, with a possible D match to TRBD1 (5 bases). CDR1 is MDHEN, CDR2 SYDVKM, per germline. The V and J ends lost 5 bases and 0 bases respectively, with 10 bases between them. CDR3 length: 14 residues. The CDR3 loop reads CASSPGRVNTEAFF. In DNA form, the CDR3 reads TGTGCCAGCAGTCCGGGCAGGGTGAACACTGAAGCTTTCTTT.

The chain recombines TRBV27 with TRBJ2-7, with unresolved D. Germline CDR1 and CDR2: MNHEY and SMNVEV (reference sequence). This CDR3 is 10 amino acids long. Trimming left V 2 bases short and J 7 bases short, with 3 bases between. CDR3: CASSLEEQYF. CDR3 DNA sequence: TGTGCCAGCAGTTTAGAGGAGCAGTACTTC.

V usage is TRBV2 and J usage is TRBJ1-6; D is possibly TRBD1 (5 bases). The CDR3 is 16 residues long. Germline lookup yields CDR1 SNHLY and CDR2 FYNNEI. V was pared by 7 bases and J by 0 bases, with 13 bases between. CDR3 in amino acids: CASKRGSSSYNSPLHF. CDR3 DNA: TGTGCCAGCAAAAGGGGATCGAGCTCCTATAATTCACCCCTCCACTTT.

The chain employs TRBV28 and TRBJ1-2; 8 positions match TRBD1. J was trimmed by 8 bases and V by 5 bases; bases with no gene match: 10. The CDR3 runs 14 residues. Germline CDR1 is MDHEN and CDR2 is SYDVKM. CDR3: CASSPPSGGGGYTF. CDR3 bases: TGTGCCAGCAGTCCTCCGTCAGGGGGCGGGGGCTACACCTTC.